These 21 T cell receptor beta chains came from one sample sequenced in a study of T-cell reconstitution after alpha-beta-depleted transplantation in children. TCRbeta library construction was performed incorporating unique molecular identifiers. TCRdb passed the PCR reads through MiXCR, listing each CDR3 protein once. The sample has hundreds of thousands of distinct CDR3 sequences; around 12% are singletons. Material: PBMCs, obtained before TCRalphabeta/CD19-depleted stem cell transplant. The receptor set was obtained from a girl aged 2 to 10 with congenital amegakaryocytic thrombocytopenia, due to receive a stem cell transplant.

This clonotype was seen only a few times. The J gene is TRBJ2-7, the V gene TRBV28; 7 bases agree with TRBD1. The CDR3 sequence is 15 residues long. V was clipped by 3 bases and J by 3 bases; unmatched bases: 8. In germline, CDR1 is MDHEN, CDR2 SYDVKM. CDR3 region: CASSLIGGQRYEQYF. The CDR3 DNA reads TGTGCCAGCAGTTTGATAGGGGGACAGCGCTACGAGCAGTACTTC.

This clonotype was seen ten or more times. CDR3 protein: CASSRLGAYEQYF. The DNA of the CDR3 is TGTGCCAGCAGCCGACTAGGGGCCTACGAGCAGTACTTC. The chain has TRBV3-1 and TRBJ2-7; TRBD2 might be the D (6 bases). Trimming cost V 4 bases and J 2 bases, with 9 bases left between them. Germline V gene data show CDR1 as LGHDT and CDR2 as YNNKEL (reference sequence). The CDR3 has 13 residues.

V usage is TRBV4-1 and J usage is TRBJ2-1; 8 bases fit TRBD1. CDR1 is MGHRA and CDR2 is YSYEKL in the germline V gene. V gave up 4 bases and J gave up 10 bases; unmatched junction bases: 6. There are 13 residues in the CDR3. CDR3 sequence: CASSLNQGAEQFF. CDR3 nucleotide sequence: TGCGCCAGCAGCCTTAACCAGGGGGCAGAGCAGTTCTTC.

Concerning this clonotype: This could be a read error, since a much larger clone is one nucleotide away. The chain has TRBV7-9 and TRBJ2-7; TRBD2 matches 10 bases. The germline V gene has CDR1 SEHNR and CDR2 FQNEAQ (reference sequence). V was pared by 8 bases and J by 3 bases, with 10 bases of the junction left unmatched. CDR3 length: 15 residues. The CDR3 DNA reads as TGTGCCAGCTGCAAATCTAGCGGGAGAAACTACGAGCAGTACTTC. Its protein product is CASCKSSGRNYEQYF.

This clonotype was recorded a few times. The chain combines TRBV29-1 with TRBJ1-2; TRBD1 is a possible D gene (5 bases). The CDR3 sequence is 13 residues long. Germline V gives CDR1 SQVTM, CDR2 ANQGSEA. The V end lost 0 bases, the J end lost 7 bases, and 12 bases lay between the germline ends. Here the CDR3 reads CSVEEGNRSGYTF. Here the CDR3 DNA reads TGCAGCGTTGAAGAAGGGAACAGGTCTGGCTACACCTTC.

The chain is built from TRBV11-2 and TRBJ2-1, with 12 bases fitting TRBD2. The CDR3 covers 15 residues. Germline V gene sequence: CDR1 SGHAT, CDR2 FQNNGV. J was trimmed by 7 bases and V by 5 bases; bases with no gene match: 6. CDR3 DNA sequence: TGTGCCAGCAGCCCCCGCGGGACTAGCGGGAATGAGCAGTTCTTC. As protein: CASSPRGTSGNEQFF.

V is TRBV11-1 and J is TRBJ2-7, with TRBD2 matching over 8 bases. The CDR3 has 14 amino acids. Germline CDR1 reads SGHAT; CDR2 reads FQDESV (reference sequence). Unmatched junction bases numbered 4, after V lost 2 bases and J lost 4 bases. This CDR3 is CASSLQAGVYEQYF. CDR3 bases: TGTGCCAGCAGCTTACAAGCGGGAGTGTACGAGCAGTACTTC.

This clonotype occurred many times. The rearrangement joins TRBV9 to TRBJ1-1, with TRBD1 as a possible D gene (6 bases). The germline V gene encodes CDR1 SGDLS and CDR2 YYNGEE. Trimming took off 0 bases at V and 5 bases at J, with 14 bases between the two ends. The CDR3 has 15 residues. The CDR3, as DNA: TGTGCCAGCAGCGTAGGGTGGGGGGCGGAAACTGAAGCTTTCTTT. Translating it yields CASSVGWGAETEAFF.

The chain recombines TRBV20-1 with TRBJ2-2; 7 nucleotides match TRBD2. CDR3 size: 16 residues. Germline assignment: CDR1 DFQATT and CDR2 SNEGSKA (reference sequence). J gave up 8 bases and V 4 bases, and 16 bases lay outside the gene matches. CDR3 in DNA: TGCAGTGCTATACAAACAGCGGGACCGGTAGGGGGGGAGCTGTTTTTT. Protein: CSAIQTAGPVGGELFF.

This clonotype was observed a few times. The chain combines TRBV4-2 with TRBJ2-1; weak D call: TRBD2 (5 bases). This CDR3 has 13 residues. Looked up from germline, CDR1 is LGHNA and CDR2 is YNFKEQ. Trimming left V 1 base short and J 5 bases short, with 6 bases between. In DNA form, the CDR3 reads TGTGCCAGCAGCCAAGGGGAGAACAATGAGCAGTTCTTC. Encoded protein: CASSQGENNEQFF.

The sample holds a few counts of this clonotype. V usage is TRBV15 and J usage is TRBJ1-1; 7 bases are shared with TRBD1. CDR1 is LNHNV, CDR2 YYDKDF, per germline (reference sequence). The CDR3 sequence is 13 residues long. The J segment lost 4 bases and the V segment lost 8 bases, leaving 7 bases of the junction unmatched. Written as DNA, the CDR3 is TGTGCCACCCAAGACAGGGTTACCACTGAAGCTTTCTTT. It codes for CATQDRVTTEAFF.

This clonotype was seen many times. The rearrangement joins TRBV12-3 or TRBV12-4 to TRBJ2-5; 13 bases agree with TRBD2. Germline trimming cut 3 bases from V and 0 bases from J; bases unmatched to any gene: 4. This CDR3 has 17 amino acids. CDR3 region: CASSFLGLAGDQETQYF. CDR3 coding DNA: TGTGCCAGCAGTTTTTTAGGACTAGCGGGAGACCAAGAGACCCAGTACTTC.

This clonotype occurred a few times. The chain recombines TRBV20-1 with TRBJ2-1, with TRBD2 as a possible D gene (6 bases). The V end lost 3 bases, the J end lost 0 bases, and 12 bases lay between the germline ends. The CDR3 is made up of 15 amino acids. Germline V gives CDR1 DFQATT, CDR2 SNEGSKA (reference sequence). This chain's CDR3 is CSASDGGVSYNEQFF. The CDR3 DNA is TGCAGTGCTAGCGATGGCGGGGTCTCCTACAATGAGCAGTTCTTC.

V is TRBV20-1 and J is TRBJ2-7, with D uncertain. The CDR3 sequence is 15 residues long. Germline V gene data show CDR1 as DFQATT and CDR2 as SNEGSKA (reference sequence). Trimming pared 0 bases from V and 2 bases from J, leaving 14 bases between. The CDR3 loop is CSAREPVSQAYEQYF. CDR3 coding DNA: TGCAGTGCTAGAGAACCAGTGAGCCAAGCCTACGAGCAGTACTTC.

This clonotype has more than one count but fewer than ten. The CDR3 DNA is TGTGCCACTGAACCTTTCGGAGAACTCCAAGAGACCCAGTACTTC. As protein: CATEPFGELQETQYF. V and J are TRBV15 and TRBJ2-5, with D unresolved. The CDR3 covers 15 residues. V lost 9 bases, J lost 1 base, and 18 bases lay in between. The germline CDR1 and CDR2 sequences are LNHNV and YYDKDF (reference sequence).

The CDR3 DNA follows: TGTGCCAGCAGTTACGGGGGGATAGGCTACAATGAGCAGTTCTTC. This translates into CASSYGGIGYNEQFF. The V call is TRBV6-5, the J call TRBJ2-1; D is possibly TRBD2 (6 bases). CDR1 is MNHEY, CDR2 SVGAGI, per germline. Deletions cut 2 bases from V and 3 bases from J, with 11 bases between. The CDR3 length is 15 residues.

This clonotype came up many times. The chain combines TRBV12-3 or TRBV12-4 with TRBJ1-5; maybe TRBD1 (5 bases). CDR3 length equals 16 residues. V gave up 3 bases and J gave up 5 bases, with 17 bases separating them. Written as DNA, the CDR3 is TGTGCCAGCAGTTTCCCGGGGCTCACCGGGGATCAGCCCCAGCATTTT. Amino acids: CASSFPGLTGDQPQHF.

This chain uses TRBV6-1 with TRBJ1-4; D unresolved. V was trimmed by 2 bases and J by 6 bases, leaving 10 bases between them. This CDR3 is 14 amino acids long. The germline V gene encodes CDR1 MNHNS and CDR2 SASEGT. CDR3 in DNA: TGTGCCAGCAGTGAATCCTGGGCGGATGAAAAACTGTTTTTT. This encodes CASSESWADEKLFF.

V is TRBV27 and J is TRBJ2-1; tentative D call: TRBD2 (5 bases). Looked up from germline, CDR1 is MNHEY and CDR2 is SMNVEV (reference sequence). V shed 1 base and J shed 6 bases, with 16 bases lying between them. The length of the CDR3 is 16 residues. This CDR3 is CASSLFVAGSTNEQFF. The CDR3 bases are TGTGCCAGCAGTTTATTTGTTGCGGGTTCTACCAATGAGCAGTTCTTC.

This clonotype was found once. Relative to the germline gene, one junction end is altered; a read error may explain this. V is TRBV20-1 and J is TRBJ2-7, with D perhaps matching TRBD2 (6 bases). This CDR3 is 17 amino acids long. Germline assignment: CDR1 DFQATT and CDR2 SNEGSKA (reference sequence). CDR3 bases: TGCTGTGCTAGAGTTTTTCCGGGGGTGCCACCAGCCTACGAGCAGTACTTC. Translation: CCARVFPGVPPAYEQYF.

At least ten counts were recorded for this clonotype. V usage is TRBV12-3 or TRBV12-4 and J usage is TRBJ1-2; D uncertain. V was pared by 3 bases and J by 3 bases, with 8 bases between. This CDR3 is 13 amino acids long. CDR3 nucleotide sequence: TGTGCCAGCAGTTTCTCGGGGTACTATGGCTACACCTTC. It translates to CASSFSGYYGYTF.